One sample yielded the 30 T cell receptor beta chains listed below, sequenced in a study of shared clonotypes between healthy human individuals. Repertoires were generated with immunoSEQ multiplex PCR, while TCRdb's copy carries only in-frame clones and drops some. This table holds some 900,000 clones, approximately 80% found once. Sequencing was done on a sample of memory CD4+ T cells sorted from blood. This sample's subset: CD45RA-negative fraction. The receptors derive from a man aged 18-30 years in good health.

The genes are TRBV5-1 and TRBJ2-2, with a weak D call TRBD1 (6 bases). The CDR3 covers 16 residues. Between the trimmed V and J ends, which lost 0 bases and 2 bases, there was a span of 11 bases. Per germline, CDR1 SGHRS and CDR2 YFSETQ. The CDR3 spells CASSLDRTVNTGELFF. The CDR3, as DNA: TGCGCCAGCAGCTTGGATAGGACAGTAAACACCGGGGAGCTGTTTTTT.

The chain joins TRBV15 to TRBJ1-6; tentatively, D is TRBD1 (5 bases). V was pared by 2 bases and J by 9 bases, with 17 bases between. Germline V CDR1 and CDR2: LNHNV, YYDKDF (reference sequence). The CDR3 is 16 residues long. In DNA form, the CDR3 reads TGTGCCACCAGCAGAATAACAGGCACACGGAGTTCACCCCTCCACTTT. This translates into CATSRITGTRSSPLHF.

The rearrangement uses TRBV11-2 and TRBJ1-3, with a weak D call TRBD1 (5 bases). Germline CDR1 reads SGHAT; CDR2 reads FQNNGV. Trimming took off 5 bases at V and 3 bases at J, with 17 bases between the two ends. CDR3 size: 16 residues. The CDR3 protein is CASSTMAGRFGNTIYF. The CDR3, as DNA: TGTGCCAGCAGCACCATGGCAGGGAGGTTTGGAAACACCATATATTTT.

This clone was seen just once. CDR3 nucleotides: TGTGCCAGCAGCCAAGGGGGACAGGGGCCCTCTGGAAACACCATATATTTT. It specifies CASSQGGQGPSGNTIYF. The chain links TRBV14 to TRBJ1-3; 10 bases agree with TRBD1. Germline CDR1 and CDR2: SGHDN and FVKESK. The CDR3 is 17 amino acids. J was trimmed by 0 bases and V by 1 base; bases with no gene match: 3.

The rearrangement joins TRBV7-9 to TRBJ2-3; 11 positions agree with TRBD2. V was pared by 2 bases and J by 2 bases, with 6 bases of the junction left unmatched. CDR1 is SEHNR, CDR2 FQNEAQ, per germline (reference sequence). This CDR3 contains 17 residues. CDR3 region: CASSLTSSGRITDTQYF. Written as DNA, the CDR3 is TGTGCCAGCAGCTTAACGTCTAGCGGGAGGATCACAGATACGCAGTATTTT.

The table lists this clone with a few counts. The CDR3 loop reads CASSGTVTKGSNSPLHF. CDR3 coding DNA: TGTGCCAGCAGTGGGACTGTCACTAAGGGAAGTAATTCACCCCTCCACTTT. The chain recombines TRBV21-1 with TRBJ1-6. TRBV21-1 is a known pseudogene. The CDR3 is 17 amino acids.

The chain joins TRBV5-1 to TRBJ2-4; D call uncertain. From germline, CDR1 is SGHRS and CDR2 YFSETQ. CDR3 length: 16 amino acids. Trimming removed 4 bases at V and 5 bases at J, with 19 bases between. The CDR3 DNA follows: TGCGCCAGCAGCCCGACCCCCGGGTTTCCCCAAAACATTCAGTACTTC. Encoded protein: CASSPTPGFPQNIQYF.

Points on this clone: Within the sample, other DNA sequences also encode this same CDR3. The chain links TRBV28 to TRBJ1-2; D gene uncertain. The CDR3 length is 14 residues. The ends were cut back, 2 bases at V and 0 bases at J, with 7 bases in the middle. Germline values: CDR1 MDHEN, CDR2 SYDVKM. The CDR3: CASSLVGPNYGYTF. CDR3 nucleotide sequence: TGTGCCAGCAGTTTAGTGGGCCCTAACTATGGCTACACCTTC.

Notes on this clone: The same CDR3 also results from other DNA sequences found in this sample. The chain uses TRBV18 and TRBJ2-3; no clear D. With 6 bases removed from V and 0 bases from J, the gap between germline ends came to 4 bases. Germline-derived CDR1 and CDR2 are KGHSH and LQKENI. CDR3 length equals 12 residues. CDR3 residues: CASSSSTDTQYF. The CDR3 nucleotides read TGTGCCAGCTCCAGTAGCACAGATACGCAGTATTTT.

V usage is TRBV11-2 and J usage is TRBJ1-3; the D is unclear. The CDR3 consists of 17 residues. Trimming pared 1 base from V and 0 bases from J, leaving 13 bases between. Germline lookup yields CDR1 SGHAT and CDR2 FQNNGV. As DNA, the CDR3 is TGTGCCAGCAGCTTAGGCCCCCTGGGTTTCTCTGGAAACACCATATATTTT. This sequence encodes CASSLGPLGFSGNTIYF. The variable domain in full, completed from reference TRBV11-2 and TRBJ1-3, reads EAGVAQSPRYKIIEKRQSVAFWCNPISGHATLYWYQQILGQGPKLLIQFQNNGVVDDSQLPKDRFSAERLKGVDSTLKIQPAKLEDSAVYLCASSLGPLGFSGNTIYFGEGSWLTVV.

As to this clone: Other DNA sequences in the same sample also yield this CDR3. The gene calls are TRBV5-4 and TRBJ1-5; 8 bases agree with TRBD1. After removal of 3 bases from V and 2 bases from J, the junction contained 1 base not matched to a gene. Germline values: CDR1 SGHNT, CDR2 YYREEE (reference sequence). The CDR3 is 14 residues long. In DNA, the CDR3 is TGTGCCAGCAGCTCGGACAGGGGCAATCAGCCCCAGCATTTT. This translates into CASSSDRGNQPQHF.

The V and J genes are TRBV6-4 and TRBJ1-5, with 8 bases matching TRBD1. Per the germline V gene, CDR1 is MRHNA and CDR2 is SNTAGT. The CDR3 is 16 amino acids. The J segment lost 7 bases and the V segment lost 6 bases, leaving 14 bases of the junction unmatched. CDR3 coding DNA: TGTGCCAGCAGAGGGGGGGACAGGCGGTGGTTACAGCCCCAGCATTTT. This translates into CASRGGDRRWLQPQHF.

The V and J genes are TRBV2 and TRBJ1-4; 10 nucleotides align to TRBD1. This CDR3 is built from 15 residues. V was clipped by 0 bases and J by 8 bases; unmatched bases: 3. Germline CDR1 and CDR2: SNHLY and FYNNEI. The CDR3 region is CASSEAGQGTEKLFF. The CDR3 region has the DNA TGTGCCAGCAGTGAAGCGGGACAGGGGACGGAAAAACTGTTTTTT.

This clone was found once. DNA for the CDR3: TGTGCCTGGAGTGGCCGAAGAGGAAACACCTATAATTCACCCCTCCACTTT. Its protein product is CAWSGRRGNTYNSPLHF. The J gene is TRBJ1-6, the V gene TRBV30; no clear D gene. Germline-derived CDR1 and CDR2 are GTSNPN and SVGIG (reference sequence). The V end lost 1 base, the J end lost 2 bases, and 15 bases lay between the germline ends. This CDR3 is 17 amino acids long.

J is TRBJ1-4 and V is TRBV5-6; D unclear. V lost 1 base, J lost 0 bases, and 10 bases lay in between. Per the germline V gene, CDR1 is SGHDT and CDR2 is YYEEEE. The CDR3 sequence is 16 residues long. DNA for the CDR3: TGTGCCAGCAGCTTGCTCGATTTCGCAACTAATGAAAAACTGTTTTTT. It translates to CASSLLDFATNEKLFF.

This chain links TRBV30 with TRBJ1-5, with D perhaps TRBD1 (5 bases). Looked up from germline, CDR1 is GTSNPN and CDR2 is SVGIG (reference sequence). V lost 1 base and J 2 bases, leaving 12 bases between the germline ends. The CDR3 covers 15 residues. The CDR3 reads CAWSGGSQGNQPQHF. The CDR3 DNA reads TGTGCCTGGAGTGGGGGGTCCCAAGGCAATCAGCCCCAGCATTTT.

This chain connects TRBV5-8 to TRBJ2-2; D gene uncertain. Germline loops: CDR1 SGHTS, CDR2 YDEGEE. V lost 1 base and J lost 4, with 5 bases in between. This CDR3 is built from 13 residues. The CDR3 DNA reads TGTGCCAGCAGCTTGTGGGCCACCGGGGAGCTGTTTTTT. This sequence encodes CASSLWATGELFF.

Ten or more counts support this clone. The sample holds other DNA sequences that translate to the same CDR3. V is TRBV10-3 and J is TRBJ2-7, with D hard to call. Germline CDR1 and CDR2: ENHRY and SYGVKD. The germline V and J ends were trimmed by 4 bases and 4 bases, with 5 bases remaining between them. The CDR3 runs 11 residues. CDR3 residues: CAISGGYEQYF. In DNA form, the CDR3 reads TGTGCCATCAGTGGCGGATACGAGCAGTACTTC.

V is TRBV5-6 and J is TRBJ1-5, with unresolved D. V lost 3 bases and J 0 bases, leaving 10 bases between the germline ends. CDR1 is SGHDT and CDR2 is YYEEEE in the germline V gene. The CDR3 covers 15 residues. The CDR3 is CASSWGPDSNQPQHF. Written as DNA, the CDR3 is TGTGCCAGCAGCTGGGGTCCAGATAGCAATCAGCCCCAGCATTTT.

The rearrangement links TRBV5-1 to TRBJ2-1; TRBD2 matches at 9 bases. The V and J ends lost 4 bases and 6 bases, in that order; junction bases with no gene match: 11. The CDR3 has 16 amino acids. Germline CDR1 is SGHRS and CDR2 is YFSETQ. The CDR3 nucleotides read TGCGCCAGCAGCAAAATAGCGGGGGCTGGAGGCAATGAGCAGTTCTTC. It yields the protein CASSKIAGAGGNEQFF.

The chain joins TRBV9 to TRBJ2-5, with 12 bases matching TRBD2. The J segment lost 5 bases and the V segment lost 3 bases, leaving 8 bases of the junction unmatched. The germline gives CDR1 SGDLS, CDR2 YYNGEE. This CDR3 contains 16 residues. CDR3 residues: CASSALGTSGLETQYF. CDR3 coding DNA: TGTGCCAGCAGCGCCCTTGGGACTAGCGGGCTTGAGACCCAGTACTTC.

The genes are TRBV9 and TRBJ2-5; 13 bases align to TRBD2. CDR1 and CDR2 from the germline V gene are SGDLS and YYNGEE. This CDR3 region has 16 residues. With 2 bases clipped from V and 5 bases from J, the junction kept 6 bases outside the gene matches. The CDR3 protein is CASSVLLGLAGETQYF. The CDR3 DNA reads TGTGCCAGCAGCGTCCTCCTGGGACTAGCGGGGGAGACCCAGTACTTC.

The V and J genes are TRBV29-1 and TRBJ1-1, with TRBD1 as a possible D gene (5 bases). From germline, CDR1 is SQVTM and CDR2 ANQGSEA. The CDR3 length is 11 residues. V lost 8 bases and J lost 7, with 14 bases in between. The CDR3 spells CSSGGEGEAFF. For the CDR3, the DNA is TGCAGCTCTGGGGGGGAGGGTGAAGCTTTCTTT.

The chain combines TRBV28 with TRBJ1-2; no definite D call. The V end lost 2 bases, the J end lost 3 bases, and 4 bases lay between the germline ends. There are 12 residues in the CDR3. The V gene's germline CDR1 is MDHEN and CDR2 SYDVKM. CDR3 protein: CASSLRHYGYTF. The CDR3 DNA reads as TGTGCCAGCAGTTTACGGCACTATGGCTACACCTTC.

The gene calls are TRBV5-4 and TRBJ1-1, with D hard to call. This CDR3 comprises 14 residues. Germline assignment: CDR1 SGHNT and CDR2 YYREEE (reference sequence). V was pared by 4 bases and J by 4 bases, with 14 bases between. In DNA form, the CDR3 reads TGTGCCAGCAGCCAAGAAGTGTTCGGCACTGAAGCTTTCTTT. Its protein is CASSQEVFGTEAFF.

The chain's CDR3 is CASSQAHTQETQYF. CDR3 nucleotide sequence: TGCGCCAGCAGCCAAGCCCACACCCAAGAGACCCAGTACTTC. This sequence joins TRBV4-3 and TRBJ2-5; D unresolved. V was pared by 1 base and J by 1 base, with 7 bases between. The CDR3 covers 14 residues. CDR1 and CDR2 from the germline V gene are LGHNA and YSLEER.

As concerns this clone: The identical CDR3 is also encoded by other nucleotide sequences in the sample. The V and J genes are TRBV5-4 and TRBJ2-5; D is undetermined. This CDR3 spans 13 amino acids. V lost 0 bases and J 5 bases, leaving 8 bases between the germline ends. CDR1 SGHNT and CDR2 YYREEE come from the germline V gene (reference sequence). The DNA of the CDR3 is TGTGCCAGCAGCTTGGGACTGTTGGAGACCCAGTACTTC. Translated: CASSLGLLETQYF.

A note on this clone: This specimen includes other DNA sequences encoding the same CDR3. The rearrangement uses TRBV5-1 and TRBJ2-5; D call uncertain. Germline V gene sequence: CDR1 SGHRS, CDR2 YFSETQ. The V gene lost 4 bases and the J gene lost 1 base, with 2 bases spanning the gap. The CDR3 is 11 amino acids. The CDR3 spells CASSGQETQYF. The CDR3 DNA reads TGCGCCAGCAGCGGCCAAGAGACCCAGTACTTC.

This clone has only a few counts. J is TRBJ1-4 and V is TRBV30; D not certain. This CDR3 region has 14 residues. V lost 6 bases, J lost 3 bases, and 14 bases lay in between. Germline values: CDR1 GTSNPN, CDR2 SVGIG (reference sequence). The CDR3 protein is CACSYGPSNEKLFF. CDR3 DNA sequence: TGTGCCTGCTCTTACGGACCTTCTAATGAAAAACTGTTTTTT.

This chain joins TRBV5-1 and TRBJ2-5; TRBD2 is a possible D gene (6 bases). The CDR3 has 15 amino acids. Deletions cut 0 bases from V and 4 bases from J, with 13 bases between. Germline assignment: CDR1 SGHRS and CDR2 YFSETQ. In nucleotides, the CDR3 is TGCGCCAGCAGCTTGGTCTACGGGGGAGGAGAGACCCAGTACTTC. Protein product: CASSLVYGGGETQYF.